The present T cell receptor (beta chain) was sequenced within a study of CD4 T cells in relation to SARS-CoV-2 and coronaviruses. The CDR3 consists of 14 residues. V lost 7 bases and J 7 bases, leaving 20 bases between the germline ends. Per the germline V gene, CDR1 is MNHNY and CDR2 is SVGAGI (reference sequence). For around ten days, approximately 10^5 sorted CD4+ cells grew with T cell-depleted PBMCs and CEF. Note on this clone: Its antigen is not identified.

CEF-cultured naive and memory CD4+ T cell DNA got survey-level sequencing. The data were produced by immunoSEQ multiplex PCR, yet TCRdb's version contains in-frame clones alone and is incomplete. The sample holds fewer than 45,000 clones, over 75% seen once. This sequence originates from an adult with COVID-19. Material: naive CD4+ T cells from PBMCs, cultured in vitro. Subset specified: naive CD4+ T cells isolated by negative enrichment. The rearrangement joins TRBV6-6 to TRBJ2-7; D may be TRBD1 (5 bases). The CDR3 here is CASTGGRAPREQYF. CDR3 bases: TGTGCCAGCACCGGCGGCAGGGCCCCTCGGGAGCAGTACTTC.